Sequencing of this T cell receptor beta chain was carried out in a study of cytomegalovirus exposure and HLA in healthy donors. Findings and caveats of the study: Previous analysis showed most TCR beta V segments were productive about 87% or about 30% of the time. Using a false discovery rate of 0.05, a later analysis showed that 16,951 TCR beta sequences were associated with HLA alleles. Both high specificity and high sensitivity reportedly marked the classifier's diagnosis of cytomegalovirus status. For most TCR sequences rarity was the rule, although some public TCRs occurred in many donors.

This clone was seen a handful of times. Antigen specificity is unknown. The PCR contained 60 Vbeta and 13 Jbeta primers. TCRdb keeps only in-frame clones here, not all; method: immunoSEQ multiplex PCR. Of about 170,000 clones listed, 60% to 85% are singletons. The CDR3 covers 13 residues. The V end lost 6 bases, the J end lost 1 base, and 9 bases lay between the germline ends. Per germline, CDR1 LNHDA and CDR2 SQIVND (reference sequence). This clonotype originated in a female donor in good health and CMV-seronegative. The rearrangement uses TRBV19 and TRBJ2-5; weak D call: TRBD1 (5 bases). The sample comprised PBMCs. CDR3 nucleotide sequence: TGTGCCAGTAGAGGGCAGGGCCAAGAGACCCAGTACTTC. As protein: CASRGQGQETQYF.